This TCR beta chain was sequenced in a study of tumour-infiltrating T cells in Burkitt lymphoma. The wider study: Survival, overall and progression-free, tracked with productive clonality.

The germline V gene has CDR1 MNHNS and CDR2 SASEGT. CDR3 length equals 16 residues. V gave up 0 bases and J gave up 3 bases, with 15 bases separating them. Produced via immunoSEQ multiplex PCR; TCRdb's table is partial and in-frame only. This table holds more than 8,500 clones, about three fifths found once. This receptor was obtained from a human donor with diffuse large B-cell lymphoma. The rearrangement joins TRBV6-1 to TRBJ2-7; no clear D. The sequenced material came from tumor tissue. The CDR3 DNA is TGTGCCAGCAGTGAAGCTTTCGCTGCCCTTGGCTACGAGCAGTACTTC. It yields the protein CASSEAFAALGYEQYF.